This T cell receptor beta chain appears in the sequencing data of a study of blood T cell repertoires in COVID-19 (dated by TCRdb to 2018 to 2021). Background on the whole study: Collaborator samples came from the United States, Italy and Spain and covered acute and convalescent phases of COVID-19. The material from the prospective study consisted of cDNA or gDNA derived from T cells, B-cell-depleted T cells, or PBMCs. Subjects who had been exposed to COVID-19, were actively infected with it, or had recovered from it provided the deeply sampled blood TCRbeta repertoires that made up the dataset. The repertoires were released in a freely available public database meant as a resource for research on the immune response to SARS-CoV-2. The samples were drawn from the first 160 participants of the ongoing ImmuneRACE study and from over 950 subjects provided by 6 global collaborators. The sample metadata nearly always contained a de-identified subject ID, COVID-19 status, age in years and sex. Where available, HLA class I and class II types were obtained from metadata supplied by the sample provider rather than from assay-based typing. Overall results and qualifications from the work: How much clinical and demographic metadata was included differed by source and by participant, and the metadata was provided uncurated.

A remark on this clone: Its antigen remains unidentified. No base quality information exists; no much larger clone differs at one position.

Each collaborating institution followed its own protocols to collect whole blood in K2EDTA tubes. Collaborator samples were shipped for TCRbeta analysis as frozen whole blood, isolated PBMCs, or DNA extracted from either sample type. The immunoSEQ Assay, a bias-controlled multiplex PCR, was used to amplify TCRbeta CDR3 regions from genomic DNA. Turning to the authors' computational methods: Nucleated cell counts per sample were estimated from amplification of reference gene primers within the assay. To quantify the absolute abundance of each unique TCRbeta CDR3 rearrangement, sequence reads were collapsed and filtered. For each sample, productive Simpson clonality was calculated as the square root of Simpson's diversity index across productive rearrangements. Sourced from immuneACCESS, this table was stored by TCRdb with only in-frame sequences that have V and J called. A share of the clones is absent; for the studies checked, an unresolved V gene accounts for under half, and the remainder has no known explanation. D and trimming were read from the DNA, whereas the V and J calls and clone size are those reported in that table. This sample comprises around 250,000 clones, less than 85% of them detected only once. Together, the top ten hold less than 4% of the sample.

The CDR3 starts with the cysteine, ends with the phenylalanine, and has 16 residues. Just the 48-base CDR3 DNA is kept, in frame starting at base 1. The germline V gene (reference sequence) specifies GTSNPN as CDR1 and SVGIG as CDR2. V trim: 0 bases; J trim: 5 bases; unmatched bases: 8. What was sequenced was peripheral blood. The source is a young woman with acute or convalescent COVID-19. The sequence links TRBV30 to TRBJ2-7; TRBD2 matches 12 bases in the middle. CDR3 loop: CAWSVRLAGVNHEQYF. The DNA sequence is given as TGTGCCTGGAGTGTACGACTAGCGGGAGTTAACCACGAGCAGTACTTC.